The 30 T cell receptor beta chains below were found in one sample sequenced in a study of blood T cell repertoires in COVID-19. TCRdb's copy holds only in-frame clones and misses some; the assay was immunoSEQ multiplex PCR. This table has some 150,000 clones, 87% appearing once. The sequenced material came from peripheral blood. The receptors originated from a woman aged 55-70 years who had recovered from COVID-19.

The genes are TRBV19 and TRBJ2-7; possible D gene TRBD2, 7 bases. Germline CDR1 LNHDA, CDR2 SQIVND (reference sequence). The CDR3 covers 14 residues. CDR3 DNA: TGTGCTTTAAGTGGGGGGCGGGGGCCCTACGAGCAGTACTTC. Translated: CALSGGRGPYEQYF.

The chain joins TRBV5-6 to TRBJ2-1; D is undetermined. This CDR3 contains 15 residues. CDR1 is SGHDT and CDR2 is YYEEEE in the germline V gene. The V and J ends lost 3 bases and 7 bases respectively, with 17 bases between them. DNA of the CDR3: TGTGCCAGCAGCTCCACGGTCTACCATGAGAATGAGCAGTTCTTC. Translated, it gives CASSSTVYHENEQFF.

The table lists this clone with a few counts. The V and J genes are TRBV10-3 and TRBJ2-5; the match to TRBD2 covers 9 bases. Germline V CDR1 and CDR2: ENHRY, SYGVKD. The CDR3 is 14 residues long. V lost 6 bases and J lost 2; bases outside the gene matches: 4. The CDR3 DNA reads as TGTGCCATCAGAAAGCGGGGGGAACAAGAGACCCAGTACTTC. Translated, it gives CAIRKRGEQETQYF.

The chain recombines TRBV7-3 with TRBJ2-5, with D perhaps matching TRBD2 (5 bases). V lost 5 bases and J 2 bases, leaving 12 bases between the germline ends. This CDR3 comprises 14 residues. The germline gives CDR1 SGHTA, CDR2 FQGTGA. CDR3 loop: CASSPGREQETQYF. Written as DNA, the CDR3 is TGTGCCAGCAGCCCCGGACGGGAACAAGAGACCCAGTACTTC.

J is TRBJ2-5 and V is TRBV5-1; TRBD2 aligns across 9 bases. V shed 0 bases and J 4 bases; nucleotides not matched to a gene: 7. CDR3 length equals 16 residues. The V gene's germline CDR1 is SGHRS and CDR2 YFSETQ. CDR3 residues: CASSLGLAGRGETQYF. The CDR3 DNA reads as TGCGCCAGCAGCTTGGGGCTAGCGGGGAGGGGAGAGACCCAGTACTTC.

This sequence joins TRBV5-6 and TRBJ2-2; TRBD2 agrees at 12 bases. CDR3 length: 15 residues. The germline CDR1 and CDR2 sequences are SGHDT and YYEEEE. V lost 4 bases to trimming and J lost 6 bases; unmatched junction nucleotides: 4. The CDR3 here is CASSRWTSGAGELFF. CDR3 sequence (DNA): TGTGCCAGCAGCCGATGGACTAGCGGGGCCGGGGAGCTGTTTTTT.

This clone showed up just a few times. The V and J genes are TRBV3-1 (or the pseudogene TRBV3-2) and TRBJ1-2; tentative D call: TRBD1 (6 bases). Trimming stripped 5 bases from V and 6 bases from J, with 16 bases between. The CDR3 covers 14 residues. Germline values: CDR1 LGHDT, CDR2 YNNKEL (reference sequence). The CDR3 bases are TGTGCCAGCAGCGCCTGGGGGCGTCAGAATGGCTACACCTTC. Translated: CASSAWGRQNGYTF.

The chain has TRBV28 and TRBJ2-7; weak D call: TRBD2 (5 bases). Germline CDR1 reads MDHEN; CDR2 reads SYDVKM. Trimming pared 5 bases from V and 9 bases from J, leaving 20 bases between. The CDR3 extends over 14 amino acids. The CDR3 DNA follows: TGTGCCAGCAGTCCCCGGGGTCTAACGATTCGGCAGTACTTC. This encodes CASSPRGLTIRQYF.

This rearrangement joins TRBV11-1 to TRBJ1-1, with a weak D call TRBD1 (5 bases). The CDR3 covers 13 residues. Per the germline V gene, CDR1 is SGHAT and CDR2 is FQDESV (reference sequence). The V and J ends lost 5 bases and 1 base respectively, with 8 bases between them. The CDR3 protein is CASSRQTNTEAFF. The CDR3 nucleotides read TGTGCCAGCAGCCGACAGACGAACACTGAAGCTTTCTTT. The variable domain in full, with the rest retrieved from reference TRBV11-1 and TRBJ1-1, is EAEVAQSPRYKITEKSQAVAFWCDPISGHATLYWYRQILGQGPELLVQFQDESVVDDSQLPKDRFSAERLKGVDSTLKIQPAELGDSAMYLCASSRQTNTEAFFGQGTRLTVV.

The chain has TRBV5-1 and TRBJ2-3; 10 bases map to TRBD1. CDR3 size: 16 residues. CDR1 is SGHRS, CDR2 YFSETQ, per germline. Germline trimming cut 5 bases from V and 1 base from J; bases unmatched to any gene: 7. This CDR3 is CASSAGTGVGTDTQYF. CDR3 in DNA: TGCGCCAGCAGTGCCGGGACAGGGGTCGGCACAGATACGCAGTATTTT.

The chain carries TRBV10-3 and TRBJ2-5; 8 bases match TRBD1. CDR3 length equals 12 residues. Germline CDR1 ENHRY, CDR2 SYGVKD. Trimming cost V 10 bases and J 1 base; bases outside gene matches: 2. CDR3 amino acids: CATGQGQETQYF. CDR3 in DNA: TGTGCCACCGGACAGGGCCAAGAGACCCAGTACTTC.

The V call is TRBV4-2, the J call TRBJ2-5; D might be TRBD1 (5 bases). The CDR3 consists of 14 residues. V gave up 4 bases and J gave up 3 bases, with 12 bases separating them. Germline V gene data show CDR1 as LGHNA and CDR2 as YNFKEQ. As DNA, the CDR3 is TGTGCCAGCAGCCGTCGACAAGGGGAAGAGACCCAGTACTTC. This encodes CASSRRQGEETQYF.

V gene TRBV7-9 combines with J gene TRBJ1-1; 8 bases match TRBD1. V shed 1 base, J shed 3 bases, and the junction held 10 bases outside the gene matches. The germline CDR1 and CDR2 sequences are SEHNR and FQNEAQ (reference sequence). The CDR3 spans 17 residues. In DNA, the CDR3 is TGTGCCAGCAGCTTAGGGACAGGGAGGGATGTTCACACTGAAGCTTTCTTT. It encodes CASSLGTGRDVHTEAFF.

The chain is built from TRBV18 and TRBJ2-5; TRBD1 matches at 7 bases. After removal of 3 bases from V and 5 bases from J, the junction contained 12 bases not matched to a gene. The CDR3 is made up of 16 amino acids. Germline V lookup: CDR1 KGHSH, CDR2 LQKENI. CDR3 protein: CASSPLGQGVSETQYF. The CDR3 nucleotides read TGTGCCAGCTCACCCCTTGGGCAGGGGGTATCGGAGACCCAGTACTTC. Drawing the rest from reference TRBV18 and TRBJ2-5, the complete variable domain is NAGVMQNPRHLVRRRGQEARLRCSPMKGHSHVYWYRQLPEEGLKFMVYLQKENIIDESGMPKERFSAEFPKEGPSILRIQQVVRGDSAAYFCASSPLGQGVSETQYFGPGTRLLVL.

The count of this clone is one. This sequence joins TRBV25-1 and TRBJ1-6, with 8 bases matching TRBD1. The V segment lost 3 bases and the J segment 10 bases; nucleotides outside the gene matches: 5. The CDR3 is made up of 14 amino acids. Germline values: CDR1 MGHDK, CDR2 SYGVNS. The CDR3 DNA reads TGTGCCAGCAGTGAGCCCGGGACAGGATCACCCCTCCACTTT. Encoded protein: CASSEPGTGSPLHF.

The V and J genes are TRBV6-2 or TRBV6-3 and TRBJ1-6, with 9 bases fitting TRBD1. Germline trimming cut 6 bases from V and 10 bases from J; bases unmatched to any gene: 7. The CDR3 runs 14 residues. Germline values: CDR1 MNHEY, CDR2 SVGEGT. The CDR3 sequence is CASSLTGGESPLHF. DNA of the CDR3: TGTGCCAGCAGCCTAACAGGGGGCGAATCACCCCTCCACTTT.

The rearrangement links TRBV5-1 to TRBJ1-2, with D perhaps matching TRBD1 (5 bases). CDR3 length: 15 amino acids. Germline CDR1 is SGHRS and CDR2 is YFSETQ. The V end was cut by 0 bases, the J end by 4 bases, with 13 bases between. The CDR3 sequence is CASSLVVTDPYGYTF. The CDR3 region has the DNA TGCGCCAGCAGCTTGGTCGTGACAGATCCCTATGGCTACACCTTC.

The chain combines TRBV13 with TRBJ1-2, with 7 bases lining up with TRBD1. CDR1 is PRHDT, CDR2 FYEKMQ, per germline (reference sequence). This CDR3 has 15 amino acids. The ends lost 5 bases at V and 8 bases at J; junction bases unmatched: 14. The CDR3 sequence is CASSIQTGNNDGYTF. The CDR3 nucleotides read TGTGCCAGCAGCATCCAGACAGGGAATAATGACGGCTACACCTTC.

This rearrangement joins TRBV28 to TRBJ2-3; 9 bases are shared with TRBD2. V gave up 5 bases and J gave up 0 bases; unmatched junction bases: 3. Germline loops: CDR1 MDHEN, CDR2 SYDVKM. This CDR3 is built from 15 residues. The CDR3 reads CASSRRGGSTDTQYF. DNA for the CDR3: TGTGCCAGCAGTCGGCGGGGGGGCAGCACAGATACGCAGTATTTT.

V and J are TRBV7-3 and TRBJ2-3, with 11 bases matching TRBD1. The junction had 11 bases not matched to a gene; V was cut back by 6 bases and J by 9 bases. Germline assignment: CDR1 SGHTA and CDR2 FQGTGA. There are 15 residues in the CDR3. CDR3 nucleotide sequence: TGTGCCAGCAGTGGACAGGGGGCCCCGTTAGGCACGCAGTATTTT. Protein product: CASSGQGAPLGTQYF.

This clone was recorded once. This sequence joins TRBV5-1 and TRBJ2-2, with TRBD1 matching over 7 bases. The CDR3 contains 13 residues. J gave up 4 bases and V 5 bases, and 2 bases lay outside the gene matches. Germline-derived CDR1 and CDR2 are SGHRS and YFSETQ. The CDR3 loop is CASSWDSTGELFF. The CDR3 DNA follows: TGCGCCAGCAGTTGGGACAGCACCGGGGAGCTGTTTTTT.

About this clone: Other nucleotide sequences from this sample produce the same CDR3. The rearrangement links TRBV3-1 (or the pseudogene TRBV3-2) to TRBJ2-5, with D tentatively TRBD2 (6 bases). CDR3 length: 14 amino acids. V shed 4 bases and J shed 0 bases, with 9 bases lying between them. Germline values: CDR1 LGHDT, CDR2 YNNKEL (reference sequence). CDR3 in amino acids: CASSPPGDQETQYF. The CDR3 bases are TGTGCCAGCAGCCCTCCGGGAGACCAAGAGACCCAGTACTTC.

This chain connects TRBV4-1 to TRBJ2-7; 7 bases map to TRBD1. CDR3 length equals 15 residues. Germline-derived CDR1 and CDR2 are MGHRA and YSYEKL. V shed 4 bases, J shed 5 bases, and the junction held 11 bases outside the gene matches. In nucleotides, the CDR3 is TGCGCCAGCAGCCCCTTCGCCGACAGGGCCCACGAGCAGTACTTC. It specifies CASSPFADRAHEQYF.

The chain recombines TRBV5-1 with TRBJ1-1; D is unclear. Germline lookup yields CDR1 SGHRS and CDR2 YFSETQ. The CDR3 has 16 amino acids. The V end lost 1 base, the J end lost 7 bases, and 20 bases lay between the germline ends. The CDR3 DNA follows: TGCGCCAGCAGCTTGAATTTCCTCGCAGGCAACCTTGAAGCTTTCTTT. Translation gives CASSLNFLAGNLEAFF.

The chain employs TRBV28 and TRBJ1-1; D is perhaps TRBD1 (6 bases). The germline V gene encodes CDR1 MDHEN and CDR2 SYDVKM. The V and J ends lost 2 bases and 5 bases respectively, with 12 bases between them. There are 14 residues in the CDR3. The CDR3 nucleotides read TGTGCCAGCAGTTTAAGGGGGATGAGGACTGAAGCTTTCTTT. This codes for CASSLRGMRTEAFF.

The CDR3 nucleotides read TGTGCCAGCCGCACCCCAGGGGAGGGGGGTAATGAAAAACTGTTTTTT. It codes for CASRTPGEGGNEKLFF. This chain connects TRBV21-1 to TRBJ1-4. TRBV21-1 is a pseudogene locus. The CDR3 length is 16 residues.

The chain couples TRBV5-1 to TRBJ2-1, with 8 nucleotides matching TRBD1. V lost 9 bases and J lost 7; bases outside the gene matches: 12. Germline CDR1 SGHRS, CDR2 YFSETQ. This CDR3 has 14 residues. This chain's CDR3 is CATAGTGTSNEQFF. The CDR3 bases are TGCGCCACCGCCGGGACAGGCACCTCGAATGAGCAGTTCTTC. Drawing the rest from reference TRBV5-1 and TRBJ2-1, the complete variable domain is KAGVTQTPRYLIKTRGQQVTLSCSPISGHRSVSWYQQTPGQGLQFLFEYFSETQRNKGNFPGRFSGRQFSNSRSEMNVSTLELGDSALYLCATAGTGTSNEQFFGPGTRLTVL.

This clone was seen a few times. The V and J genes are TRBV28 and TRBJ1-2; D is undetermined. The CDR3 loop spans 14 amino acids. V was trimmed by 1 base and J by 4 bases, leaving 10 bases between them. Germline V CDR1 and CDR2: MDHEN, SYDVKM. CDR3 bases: TGTGCCAGCAGTTTATTTGAAACAGTCTATGGCTACACCTTC. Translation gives CASSLFETVYGYTF.

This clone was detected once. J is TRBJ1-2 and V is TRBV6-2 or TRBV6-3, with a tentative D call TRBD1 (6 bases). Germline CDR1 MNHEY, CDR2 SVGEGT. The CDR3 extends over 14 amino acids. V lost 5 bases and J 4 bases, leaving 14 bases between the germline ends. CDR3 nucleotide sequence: TGTGCCAGCAGTCAACAGGGTAGGGGCTATGGCTACACCTTC. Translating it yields CASSQQGRGYGYTF.

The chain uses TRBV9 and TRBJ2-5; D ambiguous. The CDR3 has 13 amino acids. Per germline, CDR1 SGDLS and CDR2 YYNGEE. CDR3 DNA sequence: TGTGACAATAGGCCGAGACTGCAAGAGACCCAGTACTTC. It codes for CDNRPRLQETQYF.